The 27 T cell receptor beta chains below come from one sample, sequenced in a study of siplizumab effects on memory and regulatory T cells. Repertoires were generated with immunoSEQ multiplex PCR, while TCRdb's copy carries only in-frame clones and drops some. The table records some 41,000 clones, 89% of them present only once. The sample consisted of naive CD4+ T cells sorted from blood. Receptors were obtained from a human donor in good health.

The chain couples TRBV10-3 to TRBJ2-7, with D possibly TRBD1 on 5 matching bases. V was trimmed by 3 bases and J by 0 bases, leaving 6 bases between them. CDR1 ENHRY and CDR2 SYGVKD come from the germline V gene. The CDR3 is made up of 13 amino acids. The CDR3 sequence: CAISEQVSYEQYF. The CDR3 nucleotides are TGTGCCATCAGTGAACAGGTCTCCTACGAGCAGTACTTC.

This chain links TRBV30 with TRBJ2-4; D may match TRBD1 or TRBD2 (5 bases each). CDR1 GTSNPN and CDR2 SVGIG come from the germline V gene (reference sequence). The CDR3 covers 16 residues. V lost 4 bases and J lost 0, with 16 bases in between. This chain's CDR3 is CAWTPWGGLAKNIQYF. The CDR3, as DNA: TGTGCCTGGACTCCCTGGGGCGGGTTAGCCAAAAACATTCAGTACTTC.

This chain connects TRBV6-1 to TRBJ2-7; D might be TRBD1 (6 bases). Per germline, CDR1 MNHNS and CDR2 SASEGT. V was shortened by 4 bases and J by 4 bases, with 8 bases between the two germline ends. CDR3 length equals 12 residues. The CDR3 loop reads CASSADSYEQYF. CDR3 DNA: TGTGCCAGCAGTGCGGACAGTTACGAGCAGTACTTC.

This rearrangement joins TRBV5-6 to TRBJ2-7; 9 bases align to TRBD1. This CDR3 comprises 12 residues. Trimming cost V 9 bases and J 4 bases; bases outside gene matches: 5. Germline lookup yields CDR1 SGHDT and CDR2 YYEEEE. The CDR3 nucleotides are TGTGCCACGCACAGGGGGCGGTACGAGCAGTACTTC. Translating it yields CATHRGRYEQYF.

The chain joins TRBV12-5 to TRBJ1-4; TRBD1 matches at 7 bases. J lost 8 bases, V lost 5 bases, and 8 bases had no gene match. The germline gives CDR1 LGHNT, CDR2 FRNRAP. The CDR3 consists of 14 residues. The CDR3 is CASGGDSLREKLFF. CDR3 nucleotide sequence: TGTGCTAGTGGTGGGGACAGCCTTCGGGAAAAACTGTTTTTT.

The chain combines TRBV4-1 with TRBJ2-3, with D hard to call. The CDR3 loop spans 15 amino acids. The V gene's germline CDR1 is MGHRA and CDR2 YSYEKL. Trimming stripped 0 bases from V and 2 bases from J, with 9 bases between. This CDR3 reads CASSQDGLVTDTQYF. The DNA of the CDR3 is TGCGCCAGCAGCCAAGATGGCCTAGTCACAGATACGCAGTATTTT.

The rearrangement links TRBV11-2 to TRBJ1-2; D remains unclear. CDR1 is SGHAT and CDR2 is FQNNGV in the germline V gene. This CDR3 has 13 amino acids. The V end lost 4 bases, the J end lost 5 bases, and 11 bases lay between the germline ends. The CDR3 DNA follows: TGTGCCAGCAGCTATTCTACAGAATATGGCTACACCTTC. Translation gives CASSYSTEYGYTF.

A few counts support this clone. The rearrangement joins TRBV2 to TRBJ1-2; no clear D. The CDR3 is 13 residues long. The V gene's germline CDR1 is SNHLY and CDR2 FYNNEI. The V end was cut by 5 bases, the J end by 0 bases, with 7 bases between. The CDR3 nucleotides are TGTGCCAGCAGTAGCACAGCTAACTATGGCTACACCTTC. It is translated as CASSSTANYGYTF.

The chain is built from TRBV19 and TRBJ1-1, with 9 bases fitting TRBD1. This CDR3 spans 15 amino acids. Trimming took 5 bases from V and 1 from J; bases not matched to a gene: 5. Germline CDR1 reads LNHDA; CDR2 reads SQIVND (reference sequence). CDR3 protein: CASSHGQGRNTEAFF. Written as DNA, the CDR3 is TGTGCCAGTAGTCACGGACAGGGGAGGAACACTGAAGCTTTCTTT.

This rearrangement joins TRBV7-2 to TRBJ2-2; D uncertain. V was trimmed by 2 bases and J by 1 base, leaving 5 bases between them. CDR1 is SGHTA and CDR2 is FQGNSA in the germline V gene. The CDR3 covers 14 residues. In DNA, the CDR3 is TGTGCCAGCAGCTTAAATCAGAACACCGGGGAGCTGTTTTTT. Encoded protein: CASSLNQNTGELFF. Supplemented by reference TRBV7-2 and TRBJ2-2, the full variable domain reads GAGVSQSPSNKVTEKGKDVELRCDPISGHTALYWYRQSLGQGLEFLIYFQGNSAPDKSGLPSDRFSAERTGGSVSTLTIQRTQQEDSAVYLCASSLNQNTGELFFGEGSRLTVL.

The chain is built from TRBV7-3 and TRBJ2-1; TRBD2 matches 10 bases. The germline gives CDR1 SGHTA, CDR2 FQGTGA. CDR3 length: 17 amino acids. Trimming took 1 base from V and 5 from J; bases not matched to a gene: 8. The CDR3 loop reads CASSLMGIAGGNNEQFF. As DNA, the CDR3 is TGTGCCAGCAGCTTAATGGGAATAGCGGGAGGAAACAATGAGCAGTTCTTC.

The chain combines TRBV9 with TRBJ1-5; D remains unclear. The V gene lost 2 bases and the J gene lost 5 bases, with 8 bases spanning the gap. In germline, CDR1 is SGDLS, CDR2 YYNGEE. The CDR3 contains 13 residues. The DNA for the CDR3 is TGTGCCAGCAGCGTCAGTGGGCATCAGCCCCAGCATTTT. This translates into CASSVSGHQPQHF.

The J gene is TRBJ1-1, the V gene TRBV6-5; no definite D call. Per germline, CDR1 MNHEY and CDR2 SVGAGI. The CDR3 is 13 amino acids. V was pared by 7 bases and J by 8 bases, with 17 bases between. DNA of the CDR3: TGTGCCAGCAAACGGACTTTGAACATGGAAGCTTTCTTT. Translated: CASKRTLNMEAFF.

The chain employs TRBV29-1 and TRBJ2-5; unclear D gene. The CDR3 is 11 amino acids. The V and J ends lost 4 bases and 3 bases respectively, with 6 bases between them. From germline, CDR1 is SQVTM and CDR2 ANQGSEA. In DNA form, the CDR3 reads TGCAGCGTTGTATCAGAAGAGACCCAGTACTTC. Encoded protein: CSVVSEETQYF.

V gene TRBV27 combines with J gene TRBJ1-4; D gene ambiguous. The length of the CDR3 is 13 residues. V dropped 7 bases and J dropped 8 bases, with 14 bases sitting between them. Germline lookup yields CDR1 MNHEY and CDR2 SMNVEV (reference sequence). CDR3 sequence: CASTSAREEKLFF. The CDR3 DNA reads as TGTGCCAGCACCTCTGCCCGGGAAGAAAAACTGTTTTTT.

This clone was detected once. This chain links TRBV5-1 with TRBJ2-6; 10 bases map to TRBD2. CDR3 length: 19 residues. V lost 0 bases and J lost 0; bases outside the gene matches: 6. From germline, CDR1 is SGHRS and CDR2 YFSETQ. DNA for the CDR3: TGCGCCAGCAGCTTGGCCCCTAGCGGGGGCCTCTCTGGGGCCAACGTCCTGACTTTC. This encodes CASSLAPSGGLSGANVLTF.

The count of this clone is one. The gene calls are TRBV5-5 and TRBJ2-5; tentatively, D is TRBD1 or TRBD2 (5 bases each). The CDR3 is made up of 14 amino acids. V gave up 4 bases and J gave up 1 base, with 11 bases separating them. Germline-derived CDR1 and CDR2 are SGHKS and YYEKEE (reference sequence). CDR3 region: CASSRTGAQETQYF. CDR3 bases: TGTGCCAGCAGCCGGACTGGGGCCCAAGAGACCCAGTACTTC.

Points on this clone: A junction end diverges from the germline sequence, so it may reflect a read error. Other DNA sequences of this sample code for an identical CDR3. The chain joins TRBV6-1 to TRBJ1-3; D not resolved. The CDR3 extends over 11 amino acids. Germline CDR1 and CDR2: MNHNS and SASEGT. The chain's CDR3 is CATLGRERTYF. The CDR3 region has the DNA TGCGCCACCCTAGGGAGGGAAAGGACATATTTT.

This chain joins TRBV19 and TRBJ2-6, with D possibly matching TRBD1 (5 bases). CDR3 size: 15 residues. V was clipped by 1 base and J by 2 bases, with 6 bases between them. The germline V gene has CDR1 LNHDA and CDR2 SQIVND (reference sequence). The CDR3 here is CASSIVGPGANVLTF. DNA for the CDR3: TGTGCCAGTAGTATAGTGGGGCCTGGGGCCAACGTCCTGACTTTC. Looking up the rest from reference TRBV19 and TRBJ2-6 gives the full variable domain: DGGITQSPKYLFRKEGQNVTLSCEQNLNHDAMYWYRQDPGQGLRLIYYSQIVNDFQKGDIAEGYSVSREKKESFPLTVTSAQKNPTAFYLCASSIVGPGANVLTFGAGSRLTVL.

This chain links TRBV11-2 with TRBJ2-1; 9 bases are a match to TRBD2. The V gene's germline CDR1 is SGHAT and CDR2 FQNNGV. Losses at the gene ends were 6 bases for V and 10 bases for J; bases not matched to a gene: 16. CDR3 length: 16 residues. CDR3 bases: TGTGCCAGCAGTCAGGGGGTACTAGCGGGTAGCGGGGAGCAGTTCTTC. Its protein is CASSQGVLAGSGEQFF. The full variable domain, completed using reference TRBV11-2 and TRBJ2-1, is EAGVAQSPRYKIIEKRQSVAFWCNPISGHATLYWYQQILGQGPKLLIQFQNNGVVDDSQLPKDRFSAERLKGVDSTLKIQPAKLEDSAVYLCASSQGVLAGSGEQFFGPGTRLTVL.

The J gene is TRBJ1-2, the V gene TRBV7-2, with 9 bases that match TRBD1. V lost 3 bases and J lost 4; bases outside the gene matches: 6. The germline V gene encodes CDR1 SGHTA and CDR2 FQGNSA. This CDR3 is built from 15 residues. In DNA form, the CDR3 reads TGTGCCAGCAGCTTTACAGGGGGCGCTTCCTATGGCTACACCTTC. Amino acids: CASSFTGGASYGYTF.

The chain employs TRBV12-5 and TRBJ2-2; D not certain. Deletions cut 4 bases from V and 0 bases from J, with 9 bases between. Germline V gene lookup returns CDR1 LGHNT and CDR2 FRNRAP. The CDR3 sequence is 15 residues long. The CDR3 sequence is CASGYLQTNTGELFF. CDR3 DNA sequence: TGTGCTAGTGGTTACCTCCAGACGAACACCGGGGAGCTGTTTTTT. The variable domain in full, completed from reference TRBV12-5 and TRBJ2-2, reads DARVTQTPRHKVTEMGQEVTMRCQPILGHNTVFWYRQTMMQGLELLAYFRNRAPLDDSGMPKDRFSAEMPDATLATLKIQPSEPRDSAVYFCASGYLQTNTGELFFGEGSRLTVL.

This clone occurred once. V is TRBV18 and J is TRBJ2-7; TRBD2 might be the D (7 bases). The V end was cut by 3 bases, the J end by 5 bases, with 8 bases between. CDR1 is KGHSH and CDR2 is LQKENI in the germline V gene. This CDR3 has 12 amino acids. CDR3: CASSPGGHEQYF. CDR3 bases: TGTGCCAGCTCACCGGGGGGGCACGAGCAGTACTTC.

This sequence joins TRBV25-1 and TRBJ1-5; D may be TRBD1 (6 bases). V was shortened by 4 bases and J by 6 bases, with 13 bases between the two germline ends. This CDR3 is 14 amino acids long. The germline CDR1 and CDR2 sequences are MGHDK and SYGVNS. The CDR3, as DNA: TGTGCCAGCAGTGCGGGGGGCATTTTTCAGCCCCAGCATTTT. Amino acids: CASSAGGIFQPQHF.

The rearrangement links TRBV30 to TRBJ2-3; D perhaps matches TRBD2 (5 bases). Germline assignment: CDR1 GTSNPN and CDR2 SVGIG (reference sequence). CDR3 length equals 15 residues. V lost 0 bases to trimming and J lost 0 bases, with 10 bases between them. CDR3 sequence: CAWSVSSFSTDTQYF. CDR3 bases: TGTGCCTGGAGTGTATCTAGCTTCAGCACAGATACGCAGTATTTT. Full variable domain (missing parts from reference TRBV30 and TRBJ2-3): SQTIHQWPATLVQPVGSPLSLECTVEGTSNPNLYWYRQAAGRGLQLLFYSVGIGQISSEVPQNLSASRPQDRQFILSSKKLLLSDSGFYLCAWSVSSFSTDTQYFGPGTRLTVL.

This chain uses TRBV5-4 with TRBJ2-5; D might be TRBD1 (5 bases). V shed 2 bases and J shed 4 bases, with 12 bases lying between them. The V gene's germline CDR1 is SGHNT and CDR2 YYREEE (reference sequence). This CDR3 has 14 amino acids. The CDR3 spells CASSLGEGSETQYF. In DNA, the CDR3 is TGTGCCAGCAGCTTAGGGGAAGGTTCAGAGACCCAGTACTTC.

J is TRBJ1-6 and V is TRBV6-4; D not resolved. Germline V gene sequence: CDR1 MRHNA, CDR2 SNTAGT. Trimming took 0 bases from V and 8 from J, leaving 11 bases between them. The CDR3 covers 15 residues. The CDR3, as DNA: TGTGCCAGCAGTGACTCAGGGAGAAGAGATTCACCCCTCCACTTT. Protein product: CASSDSGRRDSPLHF.